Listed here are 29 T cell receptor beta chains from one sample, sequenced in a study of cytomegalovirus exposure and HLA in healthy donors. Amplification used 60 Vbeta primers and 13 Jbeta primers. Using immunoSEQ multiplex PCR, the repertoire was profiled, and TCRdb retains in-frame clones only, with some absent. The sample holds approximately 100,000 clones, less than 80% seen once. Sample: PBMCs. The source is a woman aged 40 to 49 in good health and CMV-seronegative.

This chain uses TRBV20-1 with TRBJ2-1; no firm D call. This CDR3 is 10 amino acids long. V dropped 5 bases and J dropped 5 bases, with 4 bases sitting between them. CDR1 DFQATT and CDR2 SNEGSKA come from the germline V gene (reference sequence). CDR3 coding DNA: TGCAGTGCTCGGGACAATGAGCAGTTCTTC. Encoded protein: CSARDNEQFF.

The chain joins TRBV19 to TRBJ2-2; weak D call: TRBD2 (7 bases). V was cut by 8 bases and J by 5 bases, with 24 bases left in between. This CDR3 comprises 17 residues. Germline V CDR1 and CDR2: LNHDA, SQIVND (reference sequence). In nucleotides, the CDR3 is TGTGCCAGTCGGGCCGGTAGGGGGGGGGCTAGAACCGGGGAGCTGTTTTTT. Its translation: CASRAGRGGARTGELFF.

CDR3 DNA: TGTGCCAGCAGCCACAGCGGCCTCTCGGGTGGCTACACCTTC. Amino acids: CASSHSGLSGGYTF. The V gene is TRBV7-2, the J gene TRBJ1-2; no definite D call. V was pared by 5 bases and J by 7 bases, with 17 bases between. The CDR3 length is 14 residues. Germline V gene data show CDR1 as SGHTA and CDR2 as FQGNSA.

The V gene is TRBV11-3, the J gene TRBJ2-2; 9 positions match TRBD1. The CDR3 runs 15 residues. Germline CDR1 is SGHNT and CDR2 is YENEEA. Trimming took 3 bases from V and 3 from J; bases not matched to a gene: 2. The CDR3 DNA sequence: TGTGCCAGCAGCTTCAGGACAGGGGACACCGGGGAGCTGTTTTTT. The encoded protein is CASSFRTGDTGELFF.

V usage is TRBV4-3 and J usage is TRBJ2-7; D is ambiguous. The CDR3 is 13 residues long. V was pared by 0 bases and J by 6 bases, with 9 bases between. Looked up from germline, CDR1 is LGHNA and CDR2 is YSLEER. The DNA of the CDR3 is TGCGCCAGCAGCCAAGATCCCACCAGCGAGCAGTACTTC. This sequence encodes CASSQDPTSEQYF.

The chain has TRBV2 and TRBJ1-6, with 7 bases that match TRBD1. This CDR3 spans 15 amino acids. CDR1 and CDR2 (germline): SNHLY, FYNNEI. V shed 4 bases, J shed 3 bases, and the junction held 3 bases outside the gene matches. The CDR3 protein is CASSATGDYNSPLHF. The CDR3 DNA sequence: TGTGCCAGCAGTGCAACAGGGGACTATAATTCACCCCTCCACTTT.

The CDR3 sequence is CSATGALGEAFF. The CDR3 coding sequence is TGCAGCGCCACAGGGGCCCTGGGGGAAGCTTTCTTT. The chain combines TRBV29-1 with TRBJ1-1; 7 nucleotides align to TRBD1. Per the germline V gene, CDR1 is SQVTM and CDR2 is ANQGSEA. This CDR3 has 12 residues. Unmatched junction bases numbered 10, after V lost 7 bases and J lost 8 bases.

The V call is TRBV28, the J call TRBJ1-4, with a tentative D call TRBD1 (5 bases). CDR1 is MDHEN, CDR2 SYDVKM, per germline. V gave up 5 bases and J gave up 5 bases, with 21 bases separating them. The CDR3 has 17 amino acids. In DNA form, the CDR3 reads TGTGCCAGCAGTCCCTCGGCGGGGCCGGCCCCCAATGAAAAACTGTTTTTT. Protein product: CASSPSAGPAPNEKLFF.

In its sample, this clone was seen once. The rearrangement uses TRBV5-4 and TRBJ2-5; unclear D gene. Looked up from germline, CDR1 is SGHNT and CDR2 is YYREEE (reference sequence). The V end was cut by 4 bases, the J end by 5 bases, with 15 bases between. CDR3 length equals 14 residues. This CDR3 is CASSQARRDETQYF. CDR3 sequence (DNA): TGTGCCAGCAGCCAGGCCAGGCGTGACGAGACCCAGTACTTC.

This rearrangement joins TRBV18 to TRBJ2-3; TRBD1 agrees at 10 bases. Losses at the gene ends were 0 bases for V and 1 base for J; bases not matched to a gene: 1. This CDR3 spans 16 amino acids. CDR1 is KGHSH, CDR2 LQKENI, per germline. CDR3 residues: CASSPPGTGGTDTQYF. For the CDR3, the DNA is TGTGCCAGCTCACCACCCGGGACAGGGGGCACAGATACGCAGTATTTT.

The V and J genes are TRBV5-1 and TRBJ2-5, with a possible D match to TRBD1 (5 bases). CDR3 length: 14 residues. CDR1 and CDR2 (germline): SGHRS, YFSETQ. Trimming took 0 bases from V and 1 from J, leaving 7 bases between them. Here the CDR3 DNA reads TGCGCCAGCAGCTTGGGGGGCCCCCAAGAGACCCAGTACTTC. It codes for CASSLGGPQETQYF.

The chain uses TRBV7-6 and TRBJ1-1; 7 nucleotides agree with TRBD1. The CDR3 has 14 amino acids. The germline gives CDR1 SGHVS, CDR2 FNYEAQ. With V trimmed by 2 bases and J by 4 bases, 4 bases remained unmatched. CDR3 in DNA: TGTGCCAGCAGCTTACAGGGGGTTAGCACTGAAGCTTTCTTT. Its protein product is CASSLQGVSTEAFF.

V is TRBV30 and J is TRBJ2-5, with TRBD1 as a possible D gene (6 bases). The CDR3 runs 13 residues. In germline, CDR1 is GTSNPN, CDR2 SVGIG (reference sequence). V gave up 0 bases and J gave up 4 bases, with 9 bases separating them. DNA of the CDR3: TGTGCCTGGAGTGTACAGGGCTTAGAGACCCAGTACTTC. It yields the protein CAWSVQGLETQYF.

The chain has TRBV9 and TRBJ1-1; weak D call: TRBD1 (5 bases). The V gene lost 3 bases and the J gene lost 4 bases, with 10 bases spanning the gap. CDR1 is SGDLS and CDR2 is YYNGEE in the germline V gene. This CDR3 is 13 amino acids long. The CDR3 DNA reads TGTGCCAGCAGCGGCAGGGTCGCCACTGAAGCTTTCTTT. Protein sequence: CASSGRVATEAFF.

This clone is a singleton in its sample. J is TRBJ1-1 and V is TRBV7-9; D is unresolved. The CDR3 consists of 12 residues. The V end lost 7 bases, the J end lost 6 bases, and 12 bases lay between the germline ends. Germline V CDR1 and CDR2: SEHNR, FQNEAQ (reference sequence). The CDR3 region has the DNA TGTGCCAGCACCCTAAGCCCCTCTGAAGCTTTCTTT. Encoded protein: CASTLSPSEAFF.

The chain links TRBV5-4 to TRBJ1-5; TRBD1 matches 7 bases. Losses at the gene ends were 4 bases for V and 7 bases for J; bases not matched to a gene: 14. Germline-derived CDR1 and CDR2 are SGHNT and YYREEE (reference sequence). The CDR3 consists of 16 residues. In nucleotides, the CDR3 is TGTGCCAGCAGCACCCGCTTGAAGAGGGGGCCGCAGCCCCAGCATTTT. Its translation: CASSTRLKRGPQPQHF.

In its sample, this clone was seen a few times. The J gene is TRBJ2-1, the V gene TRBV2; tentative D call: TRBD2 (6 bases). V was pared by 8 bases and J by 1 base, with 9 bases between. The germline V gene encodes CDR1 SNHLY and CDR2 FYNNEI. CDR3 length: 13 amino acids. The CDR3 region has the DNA TGTGCCAGCGGACGGGAGTCCTACAATGAGCAGTTCTTC. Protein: CASGRESYNEQFF.

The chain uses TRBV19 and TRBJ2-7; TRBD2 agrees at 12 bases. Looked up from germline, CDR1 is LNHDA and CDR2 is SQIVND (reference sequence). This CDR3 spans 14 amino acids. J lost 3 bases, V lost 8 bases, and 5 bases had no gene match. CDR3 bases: TGTGCCAGTTCTGGACTAGCGGGAAGCTACGAGCAGTACTTC. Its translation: CASSGLAGSYEQYF.

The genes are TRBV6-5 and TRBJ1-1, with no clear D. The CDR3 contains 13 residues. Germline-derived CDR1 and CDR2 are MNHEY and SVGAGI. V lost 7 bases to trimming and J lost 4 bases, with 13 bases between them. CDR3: CASKTTRGTEAFF. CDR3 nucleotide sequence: TGTGCCAGCAAAACGACTCGCGGCACTGAAGCTTTCTTT.

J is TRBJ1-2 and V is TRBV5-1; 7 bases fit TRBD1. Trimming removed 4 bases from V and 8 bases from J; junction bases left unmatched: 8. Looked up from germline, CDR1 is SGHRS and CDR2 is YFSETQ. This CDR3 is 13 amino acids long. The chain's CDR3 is CASSQGTARGYTF. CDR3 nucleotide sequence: TGCGCCAGCAGCCAAGGGACAGCACGGGGCTACACCTTC.

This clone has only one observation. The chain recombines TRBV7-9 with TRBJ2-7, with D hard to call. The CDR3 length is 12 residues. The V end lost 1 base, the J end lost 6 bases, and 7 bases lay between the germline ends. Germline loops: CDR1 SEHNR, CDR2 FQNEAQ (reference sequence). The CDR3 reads CASSLVSLEQYF. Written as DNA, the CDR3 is TGTGCCAGCAGCTTAGTCTCTCTCGAGCAGTACTTC. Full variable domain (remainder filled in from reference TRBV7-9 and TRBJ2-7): DTGVSQNPRHKITKRGQNVTFRCDPISEHNRLYWYRQTLGQGPEFLTYFQNEAQLEKSRLLSDRFSAERPKGSFSTLEIQRTEQGDSAMYLCASSLVSLEQYFGPGTRLTVT.

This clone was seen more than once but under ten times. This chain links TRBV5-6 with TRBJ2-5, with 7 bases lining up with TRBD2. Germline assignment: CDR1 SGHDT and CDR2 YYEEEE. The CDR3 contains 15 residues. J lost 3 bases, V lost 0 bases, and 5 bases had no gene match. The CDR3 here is CASSLVRAGKETQYF. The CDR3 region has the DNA TGTGCCAGCAGCTTGGTTCGAGCGGGGAAAGAGACCCAGTACTTC.

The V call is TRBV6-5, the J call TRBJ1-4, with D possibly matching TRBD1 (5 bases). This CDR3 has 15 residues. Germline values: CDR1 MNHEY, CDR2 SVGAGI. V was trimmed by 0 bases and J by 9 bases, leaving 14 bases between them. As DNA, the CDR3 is TGTGCCAGCAGTTACTCGGGGACTGTAATGAAAAAACTGTTTTTT. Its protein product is CASSYSGTVMKKLFF.

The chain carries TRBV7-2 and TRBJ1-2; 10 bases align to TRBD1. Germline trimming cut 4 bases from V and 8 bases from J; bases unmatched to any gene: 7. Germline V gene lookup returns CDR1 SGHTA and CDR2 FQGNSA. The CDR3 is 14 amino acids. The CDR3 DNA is TGTGCCAGCAGCTCGAGGACAGGGGGTTGGGGCTACACCTTC. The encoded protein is CASSSRTGGWGYTF.

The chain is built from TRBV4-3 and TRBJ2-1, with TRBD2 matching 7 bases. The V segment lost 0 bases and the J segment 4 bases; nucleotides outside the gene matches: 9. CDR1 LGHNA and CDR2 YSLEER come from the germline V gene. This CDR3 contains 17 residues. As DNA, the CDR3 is TGCGCCAGCAGCCAAGATAGCTGGGGGGGGGAGTACAATGAGCAGTTCTTC. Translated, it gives CASSQDSWGGEYNEQFF.

The CDR3 region has the DNA TGCAGCGTCTCCGGGTTGAACACTGAAGCTTTCTTT. Protein: CSVSGLNTEAFF. This chain uses TRBV29-1 with TRBJ1-1; D gene unclear. V was trimmed by 6 bases and J by 0 bases, leaving 8 bases between them. Looked up from germline, CDR1 is SQVTM and CDR2 is ANQGSEA. CDR3 size: 12 residues.

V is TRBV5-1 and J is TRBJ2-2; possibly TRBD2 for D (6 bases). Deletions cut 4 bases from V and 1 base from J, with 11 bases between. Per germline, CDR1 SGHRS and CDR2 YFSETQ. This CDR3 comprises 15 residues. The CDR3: CASSTGLLNTGELFF. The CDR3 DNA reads TGCGCCAGCAGCACGGGACTGCTGAACACCGGGGAGCTGTTTTTT.

Here the CDR3 reads CASRGLAAKQFF. The CDR3 DNA reads TGTGCCAGCAGGGGACTAGCGGCTAAGCAGTTCTTC. The chain recombines TRBV6-1 with TRBJ2-1; 11 bases map to TRBD2. The germline V gene has CDR1 MNHNS and CDR2 SASEGT. The CDR3 sequence is 12 residues long. Trimming took 6 bases from V and 11 from J; bases not matched to a gene: 3.

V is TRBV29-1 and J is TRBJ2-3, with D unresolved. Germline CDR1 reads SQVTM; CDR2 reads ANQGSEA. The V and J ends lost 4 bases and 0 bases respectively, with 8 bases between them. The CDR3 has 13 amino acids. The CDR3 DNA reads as TGCAGCGTTGCGCAGGAAAGCACAGATACGCAGTATTTT. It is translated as CSVAQESTDTQYF.